This section outlines one T cell receptor beta chain sequence together with its context. V was clipped by 4 bases and J by 5 bases; unmatched bases: 4. This CDR3 contains 14 residues. Looked up from germline, CDR1 is MDHEN and CDR2 is SYDVKM. Original data processing: Estimation of nucleated cell counts relied on the amplification of reference gene primers. Produced via immunoSEQ multiplex PCR; TCRdb's table is partial and in-frame only. V and J calls and clone size come straight from that table; D and trimming were deduced from the DNA. In the table there are roughly 81,000 clones, around 88% of which are singletons. The data derive from a study of blood T cell repertoires in COVID-19.

The sequence came from a man aged 25 to 40 with acute or convalescent COVID-19. The sample consisted of peripheral blood. The chain couples TRBV28 to TRBJ2-4; 8 bases match TRBD1. CDR3 loop: CASSSTGGQNIQYF. CDR3 in DNA: TGTGCCAGCAGTTCTACAGGGGGTCAAAACATTCAGTACTTC.